This T cell receptor beta chain comes out of a study of shared clonotypes between healthy human individuals. Study-wide points: All-four-donor shared clonotypes had higher generation probabilities than non-shared clonotypes did.

Sorted-subset replicate PCR reactions contained approximately 190 ng DNA, corresponding to about 30,000 T cell genomes. This table comes from immunoSEQ multiplex PCR, and its TCRdb copy is limited to in-frame clones, with some not included. In the table there are about 2.1 million clones, just over 90% of which are singletons. This CDR3 has 15 residues. V shed 1 base and J shed 7 bases, with 17 bases lying between them. CDR1 MNHEY and CDR2 SMNVEV come from the germline V gene (reference sequence). Points on this clone: Its antigen remains unknown.

Naive-designated CD8 cells lacked CD45RO, were positively enriched for CCR7, and omitted terminally differentiated effector memory CD45RA+ cells. This clonotype originated in a man between 18 and 29 years old in good health. Some clones in this sample may be carry-over from other donors' samples. This chain joins TRBV27 and TRBJ2-7; D is possibly TRBD2 (6 bases). Input material: naive CD8+ T cells from PBMCs. As DNA, the CDR3 is TGTGCCAGCAGTTTATTGGGGAGGTCAGTGAGGGAGCAGTACTTC. This codes for CASSLLGRSVREQYF.